The clone carrying this TCR beta chain was seen a handful of times. The germline V gene encodes CDR1 LNHNV and CDR2 YYDKDF (reference sequence). The length of the CDR3 is 14 residues. V dropped 2 bases and J dropped 3; count of bases not matched to a gene: 2. Recruited during active infection, patients (from Seattle) were subsequently followed longitudinally. The record originates from a study of blood T cell repertoires in COVID-19. The protocol was immunoSEQ multiplex PCR, while the TCRdb copy is restricted to in-frame clones and leaves out a portion. The profile covers approximately 530,000 clones, with about 89% appearing a single time and 7.8% taken by the ten largest.

This chain joins TRBV15 and TRBJ1-2; 8 bases align to TRBD1. Sequenced sample: peripheral blood. This sequence originates from a woman aged 45-59 years with COVID-19, enrolled during active disease. CDR3 in amino acids: CATSRKTGDYGYTF. DNA of the CDR3: TGTGCCACCAGCAGAAAGACAGGGGACTATGGCTACACCTTC.